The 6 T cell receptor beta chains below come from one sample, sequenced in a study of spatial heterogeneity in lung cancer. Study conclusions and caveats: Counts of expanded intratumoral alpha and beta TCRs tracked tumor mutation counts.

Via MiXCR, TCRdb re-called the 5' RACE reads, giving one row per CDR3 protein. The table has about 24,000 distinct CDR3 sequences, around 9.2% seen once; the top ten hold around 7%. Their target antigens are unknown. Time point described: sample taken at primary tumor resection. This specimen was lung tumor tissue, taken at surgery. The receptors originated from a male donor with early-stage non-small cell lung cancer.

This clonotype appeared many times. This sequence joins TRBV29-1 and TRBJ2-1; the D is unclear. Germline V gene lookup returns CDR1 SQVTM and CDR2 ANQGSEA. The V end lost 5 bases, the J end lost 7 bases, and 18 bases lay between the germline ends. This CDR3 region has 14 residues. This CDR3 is CSVTPPARTNEQFF. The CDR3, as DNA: TGCAGCGTTACACCCCCCGCCAGGACGAATGAGCAGTTCTTC.

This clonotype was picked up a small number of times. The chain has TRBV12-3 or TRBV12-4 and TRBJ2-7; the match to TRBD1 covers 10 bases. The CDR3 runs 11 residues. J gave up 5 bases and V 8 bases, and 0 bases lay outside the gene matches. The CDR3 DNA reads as TGTGCCAGCGGGACAGGGGACGAGCAGTACTTC. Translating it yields CASGTGDEQYF.

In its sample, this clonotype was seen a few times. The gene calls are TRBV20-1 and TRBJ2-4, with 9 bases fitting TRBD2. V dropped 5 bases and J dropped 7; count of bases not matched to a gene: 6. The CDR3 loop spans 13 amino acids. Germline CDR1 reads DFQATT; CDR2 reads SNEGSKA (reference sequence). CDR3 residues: CSAFLAGVNIQYF. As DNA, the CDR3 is TGCAGTGCTTTCTTAGCGGGAGTGAACATTCAGTACTTC.

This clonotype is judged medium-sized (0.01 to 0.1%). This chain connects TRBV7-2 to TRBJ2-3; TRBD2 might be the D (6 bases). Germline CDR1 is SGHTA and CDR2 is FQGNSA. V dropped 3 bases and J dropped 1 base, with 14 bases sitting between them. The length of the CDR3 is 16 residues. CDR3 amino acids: CASSFRNRLGTDTQYF. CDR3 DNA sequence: TGTGCCAGCAGCTTCCGAAATCGACTAGGCACAGATACGCAGTATTTT. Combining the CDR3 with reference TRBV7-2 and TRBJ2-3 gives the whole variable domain GAGVSQSPSNKVTEKGKDVELRCDPISGHTALYWYRQSLGQGLEFLIYFQGNSAPDKSGLPSDRFSAERTGGSVSTLTIQRTQQEDSAVYLCASSFRNRLGTDTQYFGPGTRLTVL.

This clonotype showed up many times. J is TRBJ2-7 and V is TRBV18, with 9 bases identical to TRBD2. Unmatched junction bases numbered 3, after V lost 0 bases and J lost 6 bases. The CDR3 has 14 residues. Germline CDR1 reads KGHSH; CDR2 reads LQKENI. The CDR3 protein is CASSPPSGRSEQYF. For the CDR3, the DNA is TGTGCCAGCTCACCACCGAGCGGGAGGAGCGAGCAGTACTTC.

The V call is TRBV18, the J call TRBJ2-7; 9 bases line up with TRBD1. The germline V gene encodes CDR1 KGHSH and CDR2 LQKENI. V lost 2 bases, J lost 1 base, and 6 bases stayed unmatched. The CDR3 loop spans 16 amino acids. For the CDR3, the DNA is TGTGCCAGCTCACCAATGGACAGGGGAGTATCCTACGAGCAGTACTTC. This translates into CASSPMDRGVSYEQYF.